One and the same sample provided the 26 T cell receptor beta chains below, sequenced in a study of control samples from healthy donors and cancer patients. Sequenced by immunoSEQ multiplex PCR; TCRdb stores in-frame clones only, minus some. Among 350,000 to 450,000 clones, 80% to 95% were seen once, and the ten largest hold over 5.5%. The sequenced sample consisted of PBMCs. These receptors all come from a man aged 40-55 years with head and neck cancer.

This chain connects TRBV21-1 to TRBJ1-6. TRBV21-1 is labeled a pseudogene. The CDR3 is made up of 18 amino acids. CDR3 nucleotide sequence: TGTGCCAGCAGCAAAGGGGGTGAGGAGAGCTCCTATAATTCACCCCTCCACTTT. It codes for CASSKGGEESSYNSPLHF.

The CDR3 region has the DNA TGTGCCAGCAGCCCCATAACGGGCTCCTATAATTCACCCCTCCACTTT. As protein: CASSPITGSYNSPLHF. This chain uses TRBV7-9 with TRBJ1-6, with D unresolved. The V gene lost 5 bases and the J gene lost 0 bases, with 11 bases spanning the gap. CDR1 is SEHNR and CDR2 is FQNEAQ in the germline V gene (reference sequence). The CDR3 contains 16 residues. The whole variable domain, filled in from reference TRBV7-9 and TRBJ1-6, reads DTGVSQNPRHKITKRGQNVTFRCDPISEHNRLYWYRQTLGQGPEFLTYFQNEAQLEKSRLLSDRFSAERPKGSFSTLEIQRTEQGDSAMYLCASSPITGSYNSPLHFGNGTRLTVT.

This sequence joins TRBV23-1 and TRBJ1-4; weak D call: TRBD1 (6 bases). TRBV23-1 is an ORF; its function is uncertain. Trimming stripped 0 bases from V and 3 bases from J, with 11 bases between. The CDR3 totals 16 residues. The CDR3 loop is CASSQSKGGSNEKLFF. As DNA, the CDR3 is TGCGCCAGCAGTCAATCGAAGGGGGGCTCTAATGAAAAACTGTTTTTT.

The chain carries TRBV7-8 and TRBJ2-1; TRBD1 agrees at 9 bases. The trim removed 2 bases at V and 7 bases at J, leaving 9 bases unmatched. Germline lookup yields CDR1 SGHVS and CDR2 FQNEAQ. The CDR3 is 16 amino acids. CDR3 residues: CASSLFPDRGRNEQFF. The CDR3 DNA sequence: TGTGCCAGCAGCTTATTTCCGGACAGGGGTCGGAATGAGCAGTTCTTC.

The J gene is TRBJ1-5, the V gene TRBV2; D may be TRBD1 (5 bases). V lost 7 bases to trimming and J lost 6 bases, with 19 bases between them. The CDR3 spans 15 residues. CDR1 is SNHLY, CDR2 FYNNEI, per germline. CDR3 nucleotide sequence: TGTGCCAGCACCCCAGGTCGGGGCGGCGGTCAGCCCCAGCATTTT. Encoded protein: CASTPGRGGGQPQHF.

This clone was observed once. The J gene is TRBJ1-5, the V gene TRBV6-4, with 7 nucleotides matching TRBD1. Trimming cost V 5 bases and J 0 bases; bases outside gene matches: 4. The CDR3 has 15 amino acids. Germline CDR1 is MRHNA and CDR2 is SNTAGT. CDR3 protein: CASSQTGDSNQPQHF. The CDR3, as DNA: TGTGCCAGCAGTCAAACAGGGGATAGCAATCAGCCCCAGCATTTT.

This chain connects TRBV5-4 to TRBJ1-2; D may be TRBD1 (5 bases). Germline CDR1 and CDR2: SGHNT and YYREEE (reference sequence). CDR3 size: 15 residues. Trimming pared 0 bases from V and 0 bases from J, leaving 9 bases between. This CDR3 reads CASSLVWGSNYGYTF. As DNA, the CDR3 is TGTGCCAGCAGCTTGGTGTGGGGGTCTAACTATGGCTACACCTTC. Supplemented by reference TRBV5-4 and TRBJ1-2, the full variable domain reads ETGVTQSPTHLIKTRGQQVTLRCSSQSGHNTVSWYQQALGQGPQFIFQYYREEENGRGNFPPRFSGLQFPNYSSELNVNALELDDSALYLCASSLVWGSNYGYTFGSGTRLTVV.

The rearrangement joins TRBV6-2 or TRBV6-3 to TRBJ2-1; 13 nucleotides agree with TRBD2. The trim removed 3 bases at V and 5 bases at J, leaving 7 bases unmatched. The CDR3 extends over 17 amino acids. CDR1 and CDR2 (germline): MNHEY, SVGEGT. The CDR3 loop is CASSYHPGLAGHNEQFF. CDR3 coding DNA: TGTGCCAGCAGTTATCACCCGGGACTAGCGGGGCACAATGAGCAGTTCTTC.

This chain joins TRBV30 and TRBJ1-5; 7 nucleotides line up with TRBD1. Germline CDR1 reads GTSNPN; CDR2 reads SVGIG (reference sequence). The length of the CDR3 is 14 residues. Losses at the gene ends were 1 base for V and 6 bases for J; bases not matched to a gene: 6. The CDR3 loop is CAWSGSGGGQPQHF. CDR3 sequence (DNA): TGTGCCTGGAGTGGGTCAGGGGGAGGTCAGCCCCAGCATTTT.

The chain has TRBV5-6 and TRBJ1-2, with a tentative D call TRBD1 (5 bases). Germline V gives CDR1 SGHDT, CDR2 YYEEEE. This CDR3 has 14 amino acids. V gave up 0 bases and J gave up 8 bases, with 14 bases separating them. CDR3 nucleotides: TGTGCCAGCAGCTTGGGGACGGGACTCGGGGGCTACACCTTC. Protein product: CASSLGTGLGGYTF.

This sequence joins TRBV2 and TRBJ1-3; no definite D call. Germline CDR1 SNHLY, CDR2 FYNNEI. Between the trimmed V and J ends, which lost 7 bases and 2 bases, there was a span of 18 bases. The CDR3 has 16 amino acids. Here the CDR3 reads CASMPGIGKTGNTIYF. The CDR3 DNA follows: TGTGCCAGCATGCCGGGGATCGGTAAAACTGGAAACACCATATATTTT.

The CDR3, as DNA: TGTGCCAGCAGCTCGGGGGGCCTTAAAGAGACCCAGTACTTC. Translating it yields CASSSGGLKETQYF. The genes are TRBV5-6 and TRBJ2-5; possibly TRBD2 for D (7 bases). This CDR3 has 14 residues. V gave up 3 bases and J gave up 3 bases, with 12 bases separating them. From germline, CDR1 is SGHDT and CDR2 YYEEEE.

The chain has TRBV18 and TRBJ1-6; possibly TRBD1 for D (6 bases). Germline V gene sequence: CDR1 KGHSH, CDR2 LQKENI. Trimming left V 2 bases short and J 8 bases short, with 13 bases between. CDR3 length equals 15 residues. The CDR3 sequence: CASSPEQGGDSPLHF. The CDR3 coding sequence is TGTGCCAGCTCACCAGAACAGGGTGGTGATTCACCCCTCCACTTT.

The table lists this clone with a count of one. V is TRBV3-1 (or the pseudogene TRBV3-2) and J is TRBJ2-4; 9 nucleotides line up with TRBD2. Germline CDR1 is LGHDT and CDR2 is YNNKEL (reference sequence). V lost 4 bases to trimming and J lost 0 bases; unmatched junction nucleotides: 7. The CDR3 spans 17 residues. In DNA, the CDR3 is TGTGCCAGCAGCCCCAGACTAGCGGAACTAGCCAAAAACATTCAGTACTTC. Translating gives CASSPRLAELAKNIQYF.

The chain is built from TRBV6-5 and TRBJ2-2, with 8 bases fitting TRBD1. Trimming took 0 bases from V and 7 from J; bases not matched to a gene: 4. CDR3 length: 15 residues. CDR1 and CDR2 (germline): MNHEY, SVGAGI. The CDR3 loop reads CASSYSGTGRGELFF. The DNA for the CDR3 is TGTGCCAGCAGTTACTCTGGGACAGGCCGCGGGGAGCTGTTTTTT.

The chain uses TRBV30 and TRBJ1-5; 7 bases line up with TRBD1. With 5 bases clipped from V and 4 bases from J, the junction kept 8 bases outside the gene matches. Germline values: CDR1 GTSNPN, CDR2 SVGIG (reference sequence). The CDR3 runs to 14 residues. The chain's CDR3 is CAWDQTGLNQPQHF. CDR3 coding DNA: TGTGCCTGGGACCAGACAGGGCTAAATCAGCCCCAGCATTTT. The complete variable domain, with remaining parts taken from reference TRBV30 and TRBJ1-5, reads SQTIHQWPATLVQPVGSPLSLECTVEGTSNPNLYWYRQAAGRGLQLLFYSVGIGQISSEVPQNLSASRPQDRQFILSSKKLLLSDSGFYLCAWDQTGLNQPQHFGDGTRLSIL.

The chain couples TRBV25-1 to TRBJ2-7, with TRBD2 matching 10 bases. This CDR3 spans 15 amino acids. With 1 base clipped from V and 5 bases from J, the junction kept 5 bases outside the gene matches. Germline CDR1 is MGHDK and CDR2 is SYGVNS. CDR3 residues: CASSESTSGVDEQYF. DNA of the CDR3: TGTGCCAGCAGTGAATCTACTAGCGGGGTTGACGAGCAGTACTTC.

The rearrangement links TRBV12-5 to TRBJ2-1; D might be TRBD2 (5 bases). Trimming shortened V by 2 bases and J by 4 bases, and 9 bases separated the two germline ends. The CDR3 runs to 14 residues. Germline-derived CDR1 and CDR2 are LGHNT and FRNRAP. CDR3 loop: CASGLPGTYNEQFF. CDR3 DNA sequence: TGTGCTAGTGGTTTGCCGGGAACATACAATGAGCAGTTCTTC.

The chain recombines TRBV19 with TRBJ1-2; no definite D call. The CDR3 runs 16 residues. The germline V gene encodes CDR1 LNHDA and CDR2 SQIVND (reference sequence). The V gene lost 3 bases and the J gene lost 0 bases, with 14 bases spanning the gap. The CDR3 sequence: CASSIYLTSTNYGYTF. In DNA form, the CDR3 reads TGTGCCAGTAGTATCTACCTGACTTCTACTAACTATGGCTACACCTTC.

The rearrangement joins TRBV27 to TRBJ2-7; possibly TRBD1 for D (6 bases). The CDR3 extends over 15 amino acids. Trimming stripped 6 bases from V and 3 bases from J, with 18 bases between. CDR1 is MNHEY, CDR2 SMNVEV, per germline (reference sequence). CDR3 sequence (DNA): TGTGCCAGCAGGTCGGACAGTCCAGGGTACTACGAGCAGTACTTC. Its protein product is CASRSDSPGYYEQYF.

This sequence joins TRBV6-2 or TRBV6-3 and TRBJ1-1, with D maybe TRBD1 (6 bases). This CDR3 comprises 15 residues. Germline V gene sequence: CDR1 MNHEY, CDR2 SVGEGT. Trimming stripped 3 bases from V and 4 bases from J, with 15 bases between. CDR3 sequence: CASSYWGAQSTEAFF. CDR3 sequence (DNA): TGTGCCAGCAGTTATTGGGGGGCCCAGAGCACTGAAGCTTTCTTT.

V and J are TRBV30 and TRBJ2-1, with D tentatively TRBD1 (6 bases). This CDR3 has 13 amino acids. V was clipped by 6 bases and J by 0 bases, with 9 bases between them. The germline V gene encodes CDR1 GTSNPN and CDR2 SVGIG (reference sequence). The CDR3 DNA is TGTGCCTGCAGGGGAATCTCCTACAATGAGCAGTTCTTC. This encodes CACRGISYNEQFF. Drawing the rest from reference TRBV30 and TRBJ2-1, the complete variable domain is SQTIHQWPATLVQPVGSPLSLECTVEGTSNPNLYWYRQAAGRGLQLLFYSVGIGQISSEVPQNLSASRPQDRQFILSSKKLLLSDSGFYLCACRGISYNEQFFGPGTRLTVL.

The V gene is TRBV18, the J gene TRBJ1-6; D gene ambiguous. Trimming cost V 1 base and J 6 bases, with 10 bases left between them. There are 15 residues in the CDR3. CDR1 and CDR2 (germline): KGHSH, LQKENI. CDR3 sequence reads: CASSPQSDANSPLHF. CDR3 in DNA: TGTGCCAGCTCACCACAGTCGGACGCTAATTCACCCCTCCACTTT.

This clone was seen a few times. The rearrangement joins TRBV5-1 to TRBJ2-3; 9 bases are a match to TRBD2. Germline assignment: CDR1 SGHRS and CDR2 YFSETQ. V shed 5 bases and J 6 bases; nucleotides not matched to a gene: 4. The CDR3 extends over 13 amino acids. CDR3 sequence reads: CASRLTSGDTQYF. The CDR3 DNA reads TGCGCCAGCAGACTCACTAGCGGGGATACGCAGTATTTT.

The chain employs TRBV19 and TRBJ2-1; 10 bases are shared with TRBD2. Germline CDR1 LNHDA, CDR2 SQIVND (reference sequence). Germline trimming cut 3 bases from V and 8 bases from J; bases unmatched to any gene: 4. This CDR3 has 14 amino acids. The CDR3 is CASSISSGRDEQFF. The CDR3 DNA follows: TGTGCCAGTAGTATCTCTAGCGGGAGAGATGAGCAGTTCTTC.

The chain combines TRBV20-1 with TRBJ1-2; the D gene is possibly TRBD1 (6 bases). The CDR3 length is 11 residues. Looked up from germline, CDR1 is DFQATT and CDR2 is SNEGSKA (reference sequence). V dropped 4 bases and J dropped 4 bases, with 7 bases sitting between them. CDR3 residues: CSAKGGYGYTF. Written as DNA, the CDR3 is TGCAGTGCTAAGGGGGGCTATGGCTACACCTTC.